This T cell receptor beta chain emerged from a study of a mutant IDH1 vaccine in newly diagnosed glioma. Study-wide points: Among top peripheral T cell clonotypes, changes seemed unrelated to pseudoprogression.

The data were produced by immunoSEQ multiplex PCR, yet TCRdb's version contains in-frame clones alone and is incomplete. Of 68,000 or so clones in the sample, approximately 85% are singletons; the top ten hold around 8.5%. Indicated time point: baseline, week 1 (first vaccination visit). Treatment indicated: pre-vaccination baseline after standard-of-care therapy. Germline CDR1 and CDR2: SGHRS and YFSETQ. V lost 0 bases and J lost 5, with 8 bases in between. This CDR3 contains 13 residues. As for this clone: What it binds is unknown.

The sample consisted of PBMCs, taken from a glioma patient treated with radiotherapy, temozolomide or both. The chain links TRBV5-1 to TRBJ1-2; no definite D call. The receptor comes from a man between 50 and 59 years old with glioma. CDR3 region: CASSLEWVYGYTF. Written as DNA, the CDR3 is TGCGCCAGCAGCTTGGAATGGGTTTATGGCTACACCTTC.